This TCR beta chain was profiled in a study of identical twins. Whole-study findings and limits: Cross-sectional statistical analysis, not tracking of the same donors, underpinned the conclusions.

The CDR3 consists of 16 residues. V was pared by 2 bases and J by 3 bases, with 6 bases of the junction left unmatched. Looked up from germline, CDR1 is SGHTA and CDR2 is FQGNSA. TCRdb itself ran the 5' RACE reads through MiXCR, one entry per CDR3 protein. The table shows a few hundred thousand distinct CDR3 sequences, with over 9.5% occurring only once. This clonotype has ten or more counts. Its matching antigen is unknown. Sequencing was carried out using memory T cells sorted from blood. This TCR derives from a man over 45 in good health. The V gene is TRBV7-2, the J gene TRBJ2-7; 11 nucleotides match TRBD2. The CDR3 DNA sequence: TGTGCCAGCAGCTTATCTACTAGCGGGAGCATCTACGAGCAGTACTTC. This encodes CASSLSTSGSIYEQYF.